The 32 T cell receptor beta chains in this list originate from one sample, sequenced in a study of cytomegalovirus exposure and HLA in healthy donors. Here immunoSEQ multiplex PCR was the method, and the copy in TCRdb shows in-frame clones only, minus some. The sample comprises around 50,000 clones, approximately 93% of which are singletons, and roughly 6% rests with the top ten. Sequencing was carried out using PBMCs. These receptors originate from a woman under 30 in good health and CMV-seronegative.

This clone was recorded a few times. This chain links TRBV4-1 with TRBJ2-1; 11 bases align to TRBD1. The CDR3 spans 16 residues. V gave up 5 bases and J gave up 6 bases; unmatched junction bases: 9. Looked up from germline, CDR1 is MGHRA and CDR2 is YSYEKL. The CDR3 DNA is TGCGCCAGCAGCAGCGAAGAGGGGACAGGGGGCAATGAGCAGTTCTTC. As protein: CASSSEEGTGGNEQFF.

Only one count was recorded for this clone. V and J are TRBV27 and TRBJ1-5, with TRBD1 matching over 8 bases. Germline CDR1 reads MNHEY; CDR2 reads SMNVEV (reference sequence). This CDR3 is 14 amino acids long. Trimming cost V 10 bases and J 4 bases; bases outside gene matches: 9. Here the CDR3 DNA reads TGTGCCACCGCACCCTGGACAGGGAATCAGCCCCAGCATTTT. It specifies CATAPWTGNQPQHF.

This chain links TRBV19 with TRBJ1-1; 8 bases match TRBD1. Germline-derived CDR1 and CDR2 are LNHDA and SQIVND (reference sequence). The ends lost 8 bases at V and 5 bases at J; junction bases unmatched: 13. The length of the CDR3 is 15 residues. Written as DNA, the CDR3 is TGTGCCAGTGACGCAGGCCAGGGGGCTTATACTGAAGCTTTCTTT. This encodes CASDAGQGAYTEAFF.

Here the CDR3 reads CASSSEPLAASYEQYF. In nucleotides, the CDR3 is TGTGCCAGCAGCTCCGAGCCGCTAGCGGCCTCCTACGAGCAGTACTTC. The chain has TRBV7-6 and TRBJ2-7; 7 nucleotides line up with TRBD2. Per the germline V gene, CDR1 is SGHVS and CDR2 is FNYEAQ. The CDR3 totals 16 residues. The trim removed 4 bases at V and 0 bases at J, leaving 9 bases unmatched.

This clone is categorized as medium-sized. This rearrangement joins TRBV19 to TRBJ1-5, with 10 nucleotides matching TRBD1. Germline V lookup: CDR1 LNHDA, CDR2 SQIVND (reference sequence). V gave up 5 bases and J gave up 9 bases; unmatched junction bases: 10. The CDR3 runs 15 residues. CDR3 coding DNA: TGTGCCAGTAGTGTCCGGGACAGGGGCCGAGGGCCCCAGCATTTT. Protein: CASSVRDRGRGPQHF.

The rearrangement joins TRBV5-6 to TRBJ2-1; D remains unclear. The CDR3 length is 15 residues. Germline V gene data show CDR1 as SGHDT and CDR2 as YYEEEE. The germline V and J ends were trimmed by 0 bases and 2 bases, with 9 bases remaining between them. CDR3 in amino acids: CASSLERLPYNEQFF. CDR3 nucleotides: TGTGCCAGCAGCTTGGAGCGATTACCCTACAATGAGCAGTTCTTC.

Here the CDR3 DNA reads TGTGCCAGCAACGCGGGACTAGCGGGGGGACAAGAGACCCAGTACTTC. Translated, it gives CASNAGLAGGQETQYF. The V gene is TRBV5-8, the J gene TRBJ2-5; 15 nucleotides agree with TRBD2. V dropped 6 bases and J dropped 2; count of bases not matched to a gene: 5. This CDR3 is built from 16 residues. The V gene's germline CDR1 is SGHTS and CDR2 YDEGEE.

The CDR3 reads CASSFTGVTEAFF. DNA of the CDR3: TGTGCCAGCAGCTTTACAGGGGTGACTGAAGCTTTCTTT. The V and J genes are TRBV25-1 and TRBJ1-1; 7 nucleotides match TRBD1. The CDR3 is made up of 13 amino acids. The V gene's germline CDR1 is MGHDK and CDR2 SYGVNS. V shed 6 bases, J shed 5 bases, and the junction held 6 bases outside the gene matches.

The chain uses TRBV5-1 and TRBJ2-3; D is ambiguous. The CDR3 runs to 14 residues. V was shortened by 4 bases and J by 6 bases, with 15 bases between the two germline ends. The germline gives CDR1 SGHRS, CDR2 YFSETQ. Here the CDR3 reads CASSGRSRVDTQYF. The CDR3 region has the DNA TGCGCCAGCAGCGGTAGAAGTCGGGTGGATACGCAGTATTTT.

The CDR3 nucleotides read TGTGCCAGCAGTGAAGATGGAACAGGGGTAGGTGAAGCTTTCTTT. Translating it yields CASSEDGTGVGEAFF. This chain joins TRBV6-1 and TRBJ1-1; 7 nucleotides match TRBD1. The V segment lost 1 base and the J segment 7 bases; nucleotides outside the gene matches: 9. From germline, CDR1 is MNHNS and CDR2 SASEGT. The CDR3 is made up of 15 amino acids.

The chain combines TRBV13 with TRBJ1-2; D not resolved. Germline CDR1 is PRHDT and CDR2 is FYEKMQ (reference sequence). CDR3 length: 13 residues. Deletions cut 5 bases from V and 2 bases from J, with 9 bases between. In DNA form, the CDR3 reads TGTGCCAGCAGCGAAACGGTGAACTATGGCTACACCTTC. Translated, it gives CASSETVNYGYTF.

The chain is built from TRBV19 and TRBJ2-1; the D gene is possibly TRBD2 (6 bases). The length of the CDR3 is 15 residues. Trimming left V 4 bases short and J 6 bases short, with 16 bases between. Germline CDR1 and CDR2: LNHDA and SQIVND (reference sequence). The CDR3: CASSTTSKSGNEQFF. The CDR3 region has the DNA TGTGCCAGTAGTACAACTAGCAAATCGGGCAATGAGCAGTTCTTC.

This rearrangement joins TRBV7-2 to TRBJ2-3, with 7 nucleotides matching TRBD1. The CDR3 extends over 17 amino acids. V dropped 1 base and J dropped 3; count of bases not matched to a gene: 10. The germline V gene encodes CDR1 SGHTA and CDR2 FQGNSA. In DNA, the CDR3 is TGTGCCAGCAGCTTAGAGTACAGGGGTGGAGTAACAGATACGCAGTATTTT. It encodes CASSLEYRGGVTDTQYF.

This rearrangement joins TRBV4-3 to TRBJ1-4; D remains ambiguous. Trimming stripped 0 bases from V and 10 bases from J, with 12 bases between. Looked up from germline, CDR1 is LGHNA and CDR2 is YSLEER. The CDR3 has 14 residues. The CDR3 loop reads CASSQERSLGKLFF. Written as DNA, the CDR3 is TGCGCCAGCAGCCAAGAGCGGAGCCTCGGAAAACTGTTTTTT.

The chain recombines TRBV19 with TRBJ2-2; D possibly corresponds to TRBD2 (5 bases). CDR3 length equals 12 residues. V dropped 8 bases and J dropped 3 bases, with 7 bases sitting between them. Germline V CDR1 and CDR2: LNHDA, SQIVND (reference sequence). In nucleotides, the CDR3 is TGTGCCAGTGAGGGTGACACCGGGGAGCTGTTTTTT. Its translation: CASEGDTGELFF.

This clone was seen only a few times. V is TRBV19 and J is TRBJ1-2; D perhaps matches TRBD1 (5 bases). Germline V gene sequence: CDR1 LNHDA, CDR2 SQIVND (reference sequence). Trimming stripped 7 bases from V and 1 base from J, with 16 bases between. This CDR3 has 15 residues. This CDR3 is CASTPWGTFNYGYTF. Written as DNA, the CDR3 is TGTGCCAGTACCCCCTGGGGGACTTTTAACTATGGCTACACCTTC.

This clone was recorded once. The V call is TRBV6-4, the J call TRBJ2-3, with a possible D match to TRBD2 (6 bases). The length of the CDR3 is 16 residues. Trimming took off 2 bases at V and 4 bases at J, with 16 bases between the two ends. Per germline, CDR1 MRHNA and CDR2 SNTAGT. The chain's CDR3 is CASSDGTGGAPDTQYF. The CDR3 nucleotides read TGTGCCAGCAGTGACGGAACGGGCGGGGCTCCAGATACGCAGTATTTT.

The chain carries TRBV4-3 and TRBJ2-3; 9 bases map to TRBD1. This CDR3 has 16 amino acids. V lost 0 bases and J lost 4; bases outside the gene matches: 5. Looked up from germline, CDR1 is LGHNA and CDR2 is YSLEER. CDR3 region: CASSQDRGQGSDTQYF. DNA of the CDR3: TGCGCCAGCAGCCAAGATCGGGGACAGGGCTCAGATACGCAGTATTTT.

The rearrangement links TRBV5-4 to TRBJ2-7; TRBD2 agrees at 9 bases. CDR3 size: 15 residues. Losses at the gene ends were 1 base for V and 8 bases for J; bases not matched to a gene: 10. Looked up from germline, CDR1 is SGHNT and CDR2 is YYREEE (reference sequence). CDR3 DNA: TGTGCCAGCAGCTTGACGGAGCGGGAGGCCAGGAAGCAGTACGTC. It is translated as CASSLTEREARKQYV.

This chain joins TRBV7-7 and TRBJ2-2, with TRBD2 matching over 9 bases. V lost 3 bases, J lost 7 bases, and 9 bases stayed unmatched. The germline V gene has CDR1 SSHAT and CDR2 FNYEAQ (reference sequence). This CDR3 is built from 16 residues. CDR3 in amino acids: CASSFRGLALNGELFF. As DNA, the CDR3 is TGTGCCAGCAGCTTTAGAGGACTAGCGCTAAACGGGGAGCTGTTTTTT.

V usage is TRBV6-4 and J usage is TRBJ1-5, with D tentatively TRBD1 (6 bases). Deletions cut 6 bases from V and 0 bases from J, with 12 bases between. Per the germline V gene, CDR1 is MRHNA and CDR2 is SNTAGT. The CDR3 runs to 15 residues. For the CDR3, the DNA is TGTGCCAGCAGGGAACAGGGATATAGCAATCAGCCCCAGCATTTT. This encodes CASREQGYSNQPQHF.

The genes are TRBV7-3 and TRBJ2-6; unclear D gene. The CDR3 is 15 amino acids. CDR1 and CDR2 (germline): SGHTA, FQGTGA. Trimming shortened V by 5 bases and J by 0 bases, and 8 bases separated the two germline ends. In nucleotides, the CDR3 is TGTGCCAGCAGCCCCGGAGCCTCTGGGGCCAACGTCCTGACTTTC. Translation: CASSPGASGANVLTF.

V usage is TRBV1 and J usage is TRBJ2-4; TRBD2, the D gene given by the table, was not confirmed from the DNA. TRBV1 is an annotated pseudogene. The CDR3 is 19 residues long. CDR3 amino acids: CTSSHQLAGGTGPKNIQYF. The CDR3, as DNA: TGCACCAGCAGCCACCAACTAGCGGGGGGGACTGGGCCCAAAAACATTCAGTACTTC.

The rearrangement links TRBV5-4 to TRBJ1-2; TRBD1 might be the D (6 bases). This CDR3 is 15 amino acids long. V shed 4 bases and J shed 7 bases, with 20 bases lying between them. CDR1 SGHNT and CDR2 YYREEE come from the germline V gene (reference sequence). CDR3 bases: TGTGCCAGCAGCGGGAAACAGGGTGGGGATTTTGGCTACACCTTC. It encodes CASSGKQGGDFGYTF.

J is TRBJ1-2 and V is TRBV2; TRBD1 might be the D (5 bases). This CDR3 contains 12 residues. Germline V lookup: CDR1 SNHLY, CDR2 FYNNEI. The V end lost 6 bases, the J end lost 8 bases, and 13 bases lay between the germline ends. The DNA for the CDR3 is TGTGCCAGCAGGAGGACGGGGGTGGGCTACACCTTC. Translated: CASRRTGVGYTF.

This clone has a single count. This chain joins TRBV2 and TRBJ2-3; TRBD2 agrees at 13 bases. Germline V CDR1 and CDR2: SNHLY, FYNNEI. There are 17 residues in the CDR3. Losses at the gene ends were 5 bases for V and 6 bases for J; bases not matched to a gene: 11. The CDR3 reads CASSRTRTSGGLDTQYF. The DNA for the CDR3 is TGTGCCAGCAGTAGAACTAGGACTAGCGGGGGTTTGGATACGCAGTATTTT.

The CDR3 DNA is TGTGCCAGCAGTGAAAGCACAGGGGGCTACGAGCAGTACTTC. It yields the protein CASSESTGGYEQYF. V usage is TRBV6-1 and J usage is TRBJ2-7; 8 nucleotides align to TRBD1. CDR3 length: 14 residues. Germline CDR1 is MNHNS and CDR2 is SASEGT. J was trimmed by 3 bases and V by 2 bases; bases with no gene match: 3.

The DNA of the CDR3 is TGTGCCAGCAGTGAAAGCGCTACTGGGGCCAACGTCCTGACTTTC. Translated, it gives CASSESATGANVLTF. This chain links TRBV6-1 with TRBJ2-6, with unresolved D. Deletions cut 2 bases from V and 2 bases from J, with 7 bases between. CDR1 MNHNS and CDR2 SASEGT come from the germline V gene. This CDR3 has 15 residues.

This rearrangement joins TRBV5-1 to TRBJ2-7, with a possible D match to TRBD2 (5 bases). Germline lookup yields CDR1 SGHRS and CDR2 YFSETQ. V was trimmed by 4 bases and J by 2 bases, leaving 13 bases between them. This CDR3 is built from 14 residues. The CDR3 nucleotides read TGCGCCAGCAGCCCGGGCGGGTACCCCTACGAGCAGTACTTC. Translation gives CASSPGGYPYEQYF.

The V call is TRBV28, the J call TRBJ1-2, with 7 nucleotides matching TRBD1. Looked up from germline, CDR1 is MDHEN and CDR2 is SYDVKM. V lost 6 bases, J lost 0 bases, and 7 bases stayed unmatched. This CDR3 contains 15 residues. CDR3 nucleotides: TGTGCCAGCAGACAACGGGACAGAACTAACTATGGCTACACCTTC. As protein: CASRQRDRTNYGYTF.

This clone has just one count. V and J are TRBV7-6 and TRBJ2-3; D may be TRBD2 (6 bases). Trimming took 1 base from V and 2 from J, leaving 13 bases between them. The germline gives CDR1 SGHVS, CDR2 FNYEAQ. CDR3 length equals 16 residues. CDR3 DNA: TGTGCCAGCAGCTTAGGGGCGGGGAGTTACACAGATACGCAGTATTTT. It codes for CASSLGAGSYTDTQYF.

Turning to this clone: One end of the junction does not line up with germline, which may come from a read error. The same CDR3 arises from other DNA sequences in this sample as well. This rearrangement joins TRBV5-4 to TRBJ2-7; D possibly corresponds to TRBD2 (5 bases). The CDR3 length is 15 residues. In germline, CDR1 is SGHNT, CDR2 YYREEE (reference sequence). The CDR3 here is CASSFSRGSGYEQYF. DNA of the CDR3: TGTGCCAGCAGCTTTTCTCGAGGGTCAGGCTACGAGCAGTACTTT. Using reference TRBV5-4 and TRBJ2-7 for the parts outside the CDR3, the full variable domain is ETGVTQSPTHLIKTRGQQVTLRCSSQSGHNTVSWYQQALGQGPQFIFQYYREEENGRGNFPPRFSGLQFPNYSSELNVNALELDDSALYLCASSFSRGSGYEQYFGPGTRLTVT.